This T cell receptor beta chain emerged from a study of type 1 and type 2 diabetes patients. Across the study: Sequencing for the whole study yielded 18,976,912 paired-end reads. Findings and caveats of the study: Some HECs seen only in T1D might also appear in more T2D or control samples.

Germline V gene lookup returns CDR1 LNHDA and CDR2 SQIVND (reference sequence). V lost 9 bases and J lost 0, with 17 bases in between. This CDR3 spans 15 amino acids. In this sample, this clonotype turned up a few times. The antigen remains undetermined. Ten milliliters of peripheral blood were collected from each participant. PCR was run on genomic DNA. A primer set of 30 forward and 13 reverse primers amplified the CDR3. TCRdb re-derived calls from the multiplex PCR reads in MiXCR, one entry per CDR3 protein. Of about 270,000 distinct CDR3 sequences listed, approximately 45% are singletons. This clonotype was obtained from a man in his late teens or twenties with type 2 diabetes. The chain is built from TRBV19 and TRBJ1-2; D is possibly TRBD1 (6 bases). Material: peripheral blood mononuclear cells (PBMCs). DNA of the CDR3: TGTGCCAGGGAGGGCGAGGACAGAACTAACTATGGCTACACCTTC. Its translation is CAREGEDRTNYGYTF.